This entry lists 14 T cell receptor beta chains sequenced from one sample in a study of early T cells in non-severe SARS-CoV-2 infection (TCRdb year 2021). The library was obtained by 5' RACE. TCRdb names NextSeq 500 as the instrument used. TCRdb trimmed public reads at Q25 via fastp, called clones via MiXCR and kept in-frame beta chains. Rows are unified per CDR3 protein, each entry keeping the most common DNA and genes. The sample table records 50,000 or so distinct CDR3 sequences; more than 13% of these occur just once. Jointly, the top ten make up about a tenth of the sample. Sequenced material: whole blood, taken at baseline. Source of these receptors: an adult who was a healthcare worker with PCR-confirmed SARS-CoV-2 infection or an uninfected control (not recorded which).

This clonotype has a count of ten or more. DNA for the CDR3: TGCGCCAGCAGCGGAGGGACCCAAACTGAAGCTTTCTTT. This translates into CASSGGTQTEAFF. The rearrangement joins TRBV5-1 to TRBJ1-1; D is perhaps TRBD1 (5 bases). CDR3 length: 13 amino acids. Between the trimmed V and J ends, which lost 4 bases and 5 bases, there was a span of 12 bases. The germline gives CDR1 SGHRS, CDR2 YFSETQ.

This clonotype occurred many times. V and J are TRBV10-3 and TRBJ2-5; tentatively, D is TRBD2 (6 bases). From germline, CDR1 is ENHRY and CDR2 SYGVKD. Trimming removed 0 bases at V and 4 bases at J, with 9 bases between. The CDR3 is 14 residues long. The CDR3 DNA sequence: TGTGCCATCAGTGAGTCTACGGGGGTAGAGACCCAGTACTTC. This sequence encodes CAISESTGVETQYF.

The V gene is TRBV7-9, the J gene TRBJ1-5; D not resolved. CDR3 length: 13 residues. V was clipped by 3 bases and J by 5 bases, with 8 bases between them. Germline loops: CDR1 SEHNR, CDR2 FQNEAQ (reference sequence). CDR3 bases: TGTGCCAGCAGCTTTGGGTCGGATCAGCCCCAGCATTTT. Translated, it gives CASSFGSDQPQHF.

The rearrangement links TRBV5-8 to TRBJ1-1, with no clear D. Between the trimmed V and J ends, which lost 1 base and 0 bases, there was a span of 4 bases. Germline CDR1 and CDR2: SGHTS and YDEGEE. The CDR3 spans 13 residues. CDR3 residues: CASSLLLNTEAFF. Written as DNA, the CDR3 is TGTGCCAGCAGCTTGCTCTTGAACACTGAAGCTTTCTTT.

This clonotype was seen only a few times. This chain joins TRBV6-4 and TRBJ1-1; the D gene is possibly TRBD1 (6 bases). This CDR3 has 15 residues. The germline gives CDR1 MRHNA, CDR2 SNTAGT. Trimming pared 6 bases from V and 0 bases from J, leaving 14 bases between. CDR3 coding DNA: TGTGCCAGCAGGAGGGACGGGGGGCTGAACACTGAAGCTTTCTTT. The encoded protein is CASRRDGGLNTEAFF.

There are a few counts of this clonotype. This chain connects TRBV7-3 to TRBJ2-1; 7 bases line up with TRBD1. The CDR3 runs 15 residues. Germline V gene sequence: CDR1 SGHTA, CDR2 FQGTGA. V lost 1 base and J lost 6; bases outside the gene matches: 6. The CDR3 nucleotides read TGTGCCAGCAGCTTAAATACAGGGGCGGGCAATGAGCAGTTCTTC. Protein product: CASSLNTGAGNEQFF.

This clonotype has a handful of counts. V usage is TRBV7-9 and J usage is TRBJ2-4; 9 positions agree with TRBD1. The V segment lost 4 bases and the J segment 2 bases; nucleotides outside the gene matches: 9. In germline, CDR1 is SEHNR, CDR2 FQNEAQ (reference sequence). There are 17 residues in the CDR3. DNA for the CDR3: TGTGCCAGCAGCTCACCGGGACAGGGATGGACCAAAAACATTCAGTACTTC. Translation: CASSSPGQGWTKNIQYF.

This chain joins TRBV27 and TRBJ1-2; perhaps TRBD1 as D (5 bases). Germline lookup yields CDR1 MNHEY and CDR2 SMNVEV (reference sequence). This CDR3 spans 13 amino acids. V was cut by 6 bases and J by 8 bases, with 16 bases left in between. DNA for the CDR3: TGTGCCAGCAGCCGGGCCGCCGACAGAGGCTACACCTTC. This translates into CASSRAADRGYTF.

The sample holds many counts of this clonotype. The J gene is TRBJ1-4, the V gene TRBV18, with no clear D. The CDR3 is made up of 14 amino acids. Germline V gene sequence: CDR1 KGHSH, CDR2 LQKENI. Trimming removed 3 bases from V and 3 bases from J, with 8 bases in between. The CDR3 region is CASSPQSPNEKLFF. In DNA, the CDR3 is TGTGCCAGCTCACCTCAGTCTCCTAATGAAAAACTGTTTTTT.

The sample holds many counts of this clonotype. V usage is TRBV28 and J usage is TRBJ1-5; D gene uncertain. V dropped 3 bases and J dropped 0 bases, with 3 bases sitting between them. This CDR3 is built from 13 residues. CDR1 MDHEN and CDR2 SYDVKM come from the germline V gene. The CDR3 loop reads CASSLSSNQPQHF. CDR3 nucleotides: TGTGCCAGCAGTTTGAGTAGCAATCAGCCCCAGCATTTT.

This clonotype turned up a few times. The chain joins TRBV6-6 to TRBJ1-1; no clear D gene. Germline V CDR1 and CDR2: MNHNY, SVGAGI (reference sequence). Trimming removed 0 bases from V and 4 bases from J, with 12 bases in between. CDR3 length equals 15 residues. This chain's CDR3 is CASSYSLALGTEAFF. In nucleotides, the CDR3 is TGTGCCAGCAGTTACTCGCTTGCCCTAGGCACTGAAGCTTTCTTT.

The DNA of the CDR3 is TGTGCCAGCAGTGGGGCGGGCGGGACAGTGTCCTACGAGCAGTACTTC. It codes for CASSGAGGTVSYEQYF. This chain uses TRBV27 with TRBJ2-7, with D perhaps TRBD1 (7 bases). Germline V CDR1 and CDR2: MNHEY, SMNVEV (reference sequence). This CDR3 comprises 16 residues. The V end was cut by 5 bases, the J end by 1 base, with 18 bases between.

This chain uses TRBV19 with TRBJ2-7, with 7 bases identical to TRBD1. With 6 bases clipped from V and 2 bases from J, the junction kept 10 bases outside the gene matches. CDR1 is LNHDA and CDR2 is SQIVND in the germline V gene (reference sequence). This CDR3 region has 15 residues. CDR3 residues: CASREDRASAYEQYF. As DNA, the CDR3 is TGTGCCAGTAGAGAAGACAGGGCCTCCGCCTACGAGCAGTACTTC.

The rearrangement links TRBV11-2 to TRBJ2-2; the match to TRBD2 covers 7 bases. CDR3 length: 16 residues. J lost 4 bases, V lost 0 bases, and 5 bases had no gene match. Per the germline V gene, CDR1 is SGHAT and CDR2 is FQNNGV. The CDR3 DNA is TGTGCCAGCAGCTTAGATCCAGTAGCGGGCACCGGGGAGCTGTTTTTT. Protein sequence: CASSLDPVAGTGELFF.